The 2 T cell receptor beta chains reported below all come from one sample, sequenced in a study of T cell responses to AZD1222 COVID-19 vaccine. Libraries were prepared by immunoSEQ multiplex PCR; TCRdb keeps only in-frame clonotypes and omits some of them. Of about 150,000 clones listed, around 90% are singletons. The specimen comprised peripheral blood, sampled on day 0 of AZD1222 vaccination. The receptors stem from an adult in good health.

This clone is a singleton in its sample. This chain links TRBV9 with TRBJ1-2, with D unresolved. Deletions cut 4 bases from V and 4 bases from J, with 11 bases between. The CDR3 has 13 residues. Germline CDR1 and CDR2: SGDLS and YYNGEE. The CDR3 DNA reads TGTGCCAGCAGCTTCTCCGGGCCCTATGGCTACACCTTC. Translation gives CASSFSGPYGYTF. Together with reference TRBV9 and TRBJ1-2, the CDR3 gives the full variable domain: DSGVTQTPKHLITATGQRVTLRCSPRSGDLSVYWYQQSLDQGLQFLIQYYNGEERAKGNILERFSAQQFPDLHSELNLSSLELGDSALYFCASSFSGPYGYTFGSGTRLTVV.

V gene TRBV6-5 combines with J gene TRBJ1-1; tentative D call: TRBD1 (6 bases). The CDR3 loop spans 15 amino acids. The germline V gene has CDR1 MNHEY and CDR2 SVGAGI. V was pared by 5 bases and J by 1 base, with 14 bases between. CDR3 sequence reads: CASSQYRVRNTEAFF. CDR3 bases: TGTGCCAGCAGTCAATACAGGGTTCGGAACACTGAAGCTTTCTTT.